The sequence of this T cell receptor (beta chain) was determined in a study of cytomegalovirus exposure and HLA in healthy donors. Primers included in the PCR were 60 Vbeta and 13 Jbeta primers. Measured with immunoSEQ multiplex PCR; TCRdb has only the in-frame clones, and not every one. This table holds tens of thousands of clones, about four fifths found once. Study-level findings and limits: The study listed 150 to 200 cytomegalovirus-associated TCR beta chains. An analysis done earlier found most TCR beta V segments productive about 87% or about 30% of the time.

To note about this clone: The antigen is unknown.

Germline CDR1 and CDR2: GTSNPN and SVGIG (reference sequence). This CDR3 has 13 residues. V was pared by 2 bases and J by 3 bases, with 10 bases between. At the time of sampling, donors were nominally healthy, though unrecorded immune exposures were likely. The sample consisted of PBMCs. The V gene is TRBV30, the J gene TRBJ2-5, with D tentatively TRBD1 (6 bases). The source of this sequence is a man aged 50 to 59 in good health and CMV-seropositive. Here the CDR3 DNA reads TGTGCCTGGAGTCCAGGACAGAAAGAGACCCAGTACTTC. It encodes CAWSPGQKETQYF.